Detailed here is one T cell receptor beta chain. Its matching antigen is unknown. This sample is part of a study of regulatory T cells in long-lasting Graves disease. Looking at the study overall: It was over 5 years of antithyroid drugs, with positive TSH receptor antibodies, that meant persistent Graves' disease.

The CDR3 length is 17 residues. Deletions cut 1 base from V and 0 bases from J, with 10 bases between. The germline V gene encodes CDR1 SGHVS and CDR2 FQNEAQ. The authors built TCR beta libraries using iRepertoire HTBI primers and Arm-PCR of CDR3 regions. MiXCR, run by TCRdb on the multiplex PCR reads, gives a single entry per CDR3 protein. The sample lists 390,000 or so distinct CDR3 sequences, 23% seen once, with around 30% in the top ten. Study-wide points: Persistent disease samples used TRBV28, TRBJ1-2 and TRBJ2-5 preferentially. Newly diagnosed Graves' patients had higher TCR diversity than persistent ones. Persistent patients shared more public clonotypes (around 2,500) than new patients (about 960).

The time point is: persistent/refractory GD, antithyroid drugs over 5 years with positive TRAb. RNA isolated from PBMCs was used to make the TCR library. The sample here was peripheral blood mononuclear cells (PBMCs), taken when the disease was refractory, from a patient treated with antithyroid drugs. The chain employs TRBV7-8 and TRBJ2-6; possibly TRBD1 for D (5 bases). The receptor's source is a woman aged 35 to 49 with Graves disease. The CDR3 spells CASSLVQASSGANVLTF. The CDR3 coding sequence is TGTGCCAGCAGCTTAGTACAGGCCAGCTCTGGGGCCAACGTCCTGACTTTC.